The 16 T cell receptor beta chains listed next were all sequenced from one sample in a study of blood T cell repertoires in COVID-19. Libraries were prepared by immunoSEQ multiplex PCR; TCRdb keeps only in-frame clonotypes and omits some of them. Of under 150,000 clones listed, less than 85% were seen once; the top ten hold about 13%. Material for sequencing was peripheral blood. The receptors here all came from a human donor in a cohort sampled during active COVID-19.

V is TRBV6-5 and J is TRBJ2-3, with 8 bases aligning to TRBD1. This CDR3 has 14 residues. Germline-derived CDR1 and CDR2 are MNHEY and SVGAGI. The V and J ends lost 4 bases and 5 bases, in that order; junction bases with no gene match: 5. This CDR3 reads CASSWGQAGDTQYF. CDR3 coding DNA: TGTGCCAGCAGTTGGGGACAGGCGGGAGATACGCAGTATTTT.

The CDR3 nucleotides read TGTGCCAGCAGCCGAGAATTTACGCGGGGGAGGTACAATGAGCAGTTCTTC. It encodes CASSREFTRGRYNEQFF. The chain is built from TRBV3-1 (or the pseudogene TRBV3-2) and TRBJ2-1; TRBD2 agrees at 7 bases. Germline CDR1 reads LGHDT; CDR2 reads YNNKEL (reference sequence). V dropped 4 bases and J dropped 4; count of bases not matched to a gene: 13. The CDR3 loop spans 17 amino acids.

The chain carries TRBV3-1 (or the pseudogene TRBV3-2) and TRBJ1-2, with D possibly matching TRBD1 (5 bases). V lost 0 bases and J 4 bases, leaving 9 bases between the germline ends. The V gene's germline CDR1 is LGHDT and CDR2 YNNKEL (reference sequence). This CDR3 contains 14 residues. CDR3 loop: CASSQDEQVYGYTF. The DNA for the CDR3 is TGTGCCAGCAGCCAAGATGAACAGGTCTATGGCTACACCTTC.

This chain connects TRBV7-9 to TRBJ2-7, with TRBD2 matching over 16 bases. CDR3 length: 17 residues. Trimming removed 5 bases from V and 3 bases from J; junction bases left unmatched: 7. The germline V gene has CDR1 SEHNR and CDR2 FQNEAQ (reference sequence). In DNA, the CDR3 is TGTGCCAGCAGCAAGGGACTAGCGGGGGGGACCAACTACGAGCAGTACTTC. Residues: CASSKGLAGGTNYEQYF.

The chain links TRBV3-1 (or the pseudogene TRBV3-2) to TRBJ2-7; 7 bases line up with TRBD2. V was clipped by 1 base and J by 4 bases; unmatched bases: 4. The CDR3 is 14 amino acids. The germline CDR1 and CDR2 sequences are LGHDT and YNNKEL (reference sequence). In nucleotides, the CDR3 is TGTGCCAGCAGCCAAGGCGGGGGAGGTTACGAGCAGTACTTC. Protein product: CASSQGGGGYEQYF.

The rearrangement joins TRBV7-6 to TRBJ2-5; 8 bases align to TRBD1. Germline V lookup: CDR1 SGHVS, CDR2 FNYEAQ. The ends lost 1 base at V and 2 bases at J; junction bases unmatched: 6. CDR3 length equals 16 residues. As DNA, the CDR3 is TGTGCCAGCAGCTTAGGTCTAGGGACAGGTCAAGAGACCCAGTACTTC. It translates to CASSLGLGTGQETQYF. Full variable domain (outside the CDR3, taken from reference TRBV7-6 and TRBJ2-5): GAGVSQSPRYKVTKRGQDVALRCDPISGHVSLYWYRQALGQGPEFLTYFNYEAQQDKSGLPNDRFSAERPEGSISTLTIQRTEQRDSAMYRCASSLGLGTGQETQYFGPGTRLLVL.

This clone appeared once. The genes are TRBV7-2 and TRBJ1-4, with a weak D call TRBD1 (5 bases). V lost 5 bases and J 0 bases, leaving 10 bases between the germline ends. The CDR3 is 15 amino acids. The germline CDR1 and CDR2 sequences are SGHTA and FQGNSA. CDR3 region: CASSPTGATNEKLFF. CDR3 DNA: TGTGCCAGCAGCCCGACGGGGGCAACTAATGAAAAACTGTTTTTT.

The J gene is TRBJ2-6, the V gene TRBV7-2, with 7 nucleotides matching TRBD2. V was pared by 0 bases and J by 0 bases, with 8 bases of the junction left unmatched. CDR1 is SGHTA, CDR2 FQGNSA, per germline. The CDR3 loop spans 19 amino acids. Here the CDR3 DNA reads TGTGCCAGCAGCTTAGCGGCGGCGGGGGTGTCCTCTGGGGCCAACGTCCTGACTTTC. This gives the protein CASSLAAAGVSSGANVLTF.

The CDR3 protein is CASSFPVVAGVYNEQFF. CDR3 nucleotide sequence: TGTGCCAGCAGTTTCCCCGTGGTGGCGGGGGTATACAATGAGCAGTTCTTC. The chain uses TRBV27 and TRBJ2-1; 7 bases match TRBD2. V dropped 3 bases and J dropped 4; count of bases not matched to a gene: 12. Germline assignment: CDR1 MNHEY and CDR2 SMNVEV (reference sequence). This CDR3 has 17 amino acids.

This rearrangement joins TRBV10-3 to TRBJ2-1; 7 nucleotides line up with TRBD2. V gave up 7 bases and J gave up 0 bases; unmatched junction bases: 18. This CDR3 has 19 residues. Germline loops: CDR1 ENHRY, CDR2 SYGVKD. The CDR3 sequence is CAITPAGPPSGSSYNEQFF. For the CDR3, the DNA is TGTGCCATCACCCCAGCGGGGCCTCCCTCTGGCAGCTCCTACAATGAGCAGTTCTTC.

The chain employs TRBV4-1 and TRBJ2-5; TRBD1 matches at 8 bases. With V trimmed by 4 bases and J by 3 bases, 4 bases remained unmatched. The CDR3 contains 14 residues. The germline V gene has CDR1 MGHRA and CDR2 YSYEKL. The CDR3 loop reads CASSLLDREETQYF. The CDR3, as DNA: TGCGCCAGCAGCCTCCTGGACAGGGAAGAGACCCAGTACTTC.

CDR3 sequence: CASRRDRGSEAFF. The CDR3 bases are TGTGCCAGCAGGAGGGACAGGGGCTCTGAAGCTTTCTTT. The J gene is TRBJ1-1, the V gene TRBV6-5, with TRBD1 identical over 10 bases. This CDR3 region has 13 residues. Germline assignment: CDR1 MNHEY and CDR2 SVGAGI. V trimming: 6 bases; J trimming: 6 bases; junction bases outside the gene matches: 4.

The chain links TRBV6-5 to TRBJ1-1; 8 nucleotides match TRBD1. V dropped 7 bases and J dropped 9; count of bases not matched to a gene: 7. The CDR3 is made up of 12 amino acids. The germline CDR1 and CDR2 sequences are MNHEY and SVGAGI. The CDR3 region has the DNA TGTGCCAGCACCCTAGGACAGGGTAAAGCTTTCTTT. As protein: CASTLGQGKAFF.

This clone was seen just once. CDR3 region: CASSTPTGPGTQYF. The CDR3 DNA is TGTGCCAGCAGCACGCCGACAGGCCCTGGGACCCAGTACTTC. V usage is TRBV7-8 and J usage is TRBJ2-5; a weak D match, TRBD1 (6 bases). Per germline, CDR1 SGHVS and CDR2 FQNEAQ. The V end lost 5 bases, the J end lost 7 bases, and 17 bases lay between the germline ends. The CDR3 totals 14 residues.

This chain connects TRBV5-1 to TRBJ2-3; 10 bases line up with TRBD2. The CDR3 totals 17 residues. Trimming cost V 3 bases and J 6 bases; bases outside gene matches: 13. Germline values: CDR1 SGHRS, CDR2 YFSETQ. The CDR3 DNA sequence: TGCGCCAGCAGCTCGCCCCCTGACAGAGCGGGGGGGGATACGCAGTATTTT. This sequence encodes CASSSPPDRAGGDTQYF. Full variable domain (missing parts from reference TRBV5-1 and TRBJ2-3): KAGVTQTPRYLIKTRGQQVTLSCSPISGHRSVSWYQQTPGQGLQFLFEYFSETQRNKGNFPGRFSGRQFSNSRSEMNVSTLELGDSALYLCASSSPPDRAGGDTQYFGPGTRLTVL.

This clone came up once. V usage is TRBV29-1 and J usage is TRBJ1-1, with no clear D. The V gene lost 4 bases and the J gene lost 3 bases, with 12 bases spanning the gap. The CDR3 covers 13 residues. CDR1 and CDR2 (germline): SQVTM, ANQGSEA. This CDR3 is CSVVEASYTEAFF. The CDR3 DNA sequence: TGCAGCGTTGTTGAGGCTTCATACACTGAAGCTTTCTTT.